This T cell receptor (beta chain) originates from a study of T cells after yellow fever vaccination. Trimming cost V 1 base and J 11 bases; bases outside gene matches: 6. Germline V CDR1 and CDR2: SGHRS, YFSETQ. The CDR3 is 13 residues long. From the 5' RACE reads, TCRdb called clonotypes with MiXCR, one entry per CDR3 protein. The sample yields 350,000 to 450,000 distinct CDR3 sequences, 15% to 20% seen once. Sequencing used PBMCs, obtained before the yellow fever booster vaccination. V gene TRBV5-1 combines with J gene TRBJ1-1; TRBD1 agrees at 9 bases. The receptor was isolated from a man aged 18 to 35 who received the YFV17D yellow fever vaccine. The CDR3 reads CASSLTGTGNAFF. CDR3 sequence (DNA): TGCGCCAGCAGCTTGACCGGGACAGGGAACGCTTTCTTT.